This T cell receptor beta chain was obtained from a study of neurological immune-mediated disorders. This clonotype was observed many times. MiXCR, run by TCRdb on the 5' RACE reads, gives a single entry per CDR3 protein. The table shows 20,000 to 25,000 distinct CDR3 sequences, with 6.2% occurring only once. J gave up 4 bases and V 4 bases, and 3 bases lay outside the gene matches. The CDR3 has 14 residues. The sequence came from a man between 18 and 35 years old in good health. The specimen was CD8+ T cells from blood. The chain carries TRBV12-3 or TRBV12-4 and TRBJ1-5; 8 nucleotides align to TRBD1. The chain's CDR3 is CASSWGQENQPQHF. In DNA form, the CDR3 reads TGTGCCAGCAGTTGGGGACAGGAGAATCAGCCCCAGCATTTT.